These 8 T cell receptor beta chains came from one sample sequenced in a study of T cell responses to AZD1222 COVID-19 vaccine. This table comes from immunoSEQ multiplex PCR, and its TCRdb copy is limited to in-frame clones, with some not included. Here the sample spans some 130,000 clones, over 75% being singletons. The material was peripheral blood, obtained on day 0 of AZD1222 vaccination. Receptors were obtained from an adult in good health.

The V call is TRBV24-1, the J call TRBJ2-2; D gene unclear. The CDR3 consists of 15 residues. Trimming removed 3 bases from V and 2 bases from J, with 9 bases in between. Germline V gene data show CDR1 as KGHDR and CDR2 as SFDVKD. CDR3: CATSDPRANTGELFF. CDR3 DNA sequence: TGTGCCACCAGTGATCCCAGAGCCAACACCGGGGAGCTGTTTTTT.

This sequence joins TRBV11-2 and TRBJ2-2; 7 bases agree with TRBD2. CDR3 length equals 18 residues. The junction had 10 bases not matched to a gene; V was cut back by 1 base and J by 2 bases. Germline V gene lookup returns CDR1 SGHAT and CDR2 FQNNGV. Here the CDR3 DNA reads TGTGCCAGCAGCTTAGTTTCCGCGGGAGCGCTCAACACCGGGGAGCTGTTTTTT. Translation: CASSLVSAGALNTGELFF.

The V gene is TRBV3-1 (or the pseudogene TRBV3-2), the J gene TRBJ1-1; 7 nucleotides agree with TRBD1. V lost 2 bases to trimming and J lost 1 base; unmatched junction nucleotides: 7. Germline values: CDR1 LGHDT, CDR2 YNNKEL (reference sequence). The CDR3 totals 16 residues. DNA for the CDR3: TGTGCCAGCAGCCAACCCCTCTGGACAGGGAACACTGAAGCTTTCTTT. Residues: CASSQPLWTGNTEAFF.

CDR3: CASSLAPPHNQPQHF. For the CDR3, the DNA is TGTGCCAGCAGCTTGGCACCACCCCACAATCAGCCCCAGCATTTT. V is TRBV7-2 and J is TRBJ1-5, with unresolved D. The V gene lost 3 bases and the J gene lost 3 bases, with 12 bases spanning the gap. The CDR3 has 15 residues. The germline V gene encodes CDR1 SGHTA and CDR2 FQGNSA.

This chain uses TRBV18 with TRBJ2-7; no reliable D call. Germline CDR1 KGHSH, CDR2 LQKENI. The V end lost 2 bases, the J end lost 6 bases, and 11 bases lay between the germline ends. The CDR3 loop spans 13 amino acids. CDR3 sequence reads: CASSPRDYLEQYF. In DNA, the CDR3 is TGTGCCAGCTCACCAAGGGATTACCTCGAGCAGTACTTC.

This clone was observed once. The CDR3 reads CASSLQFYEQYF. CDR3 sequence (DNA): TGTGCCAGCAGTTTACAGTTCTACGAGCAGTACTTC. The J gene is TRBJ2-7, the V gene TRBV28, with D unresolved. Germline CDR1 MDHEN, CDR2 SYDVKM. This CDR3 is 12 amino acids long. V was trimmed by 2 bases and J by 3 bases, leaving 5 bases between them.

This clone was found once. The V and J genes are TRBV5-4 and TRBJ2-7; 14 bases agree with TRBD2. The CDR3 consists of 16 residues. The ends lost 1 base at V and 3 bases at J; junction bases unmatched: 3. The germline gives CDR1 SGHNT, CDR2 YYREEE (reference sequence). The CDR3: CASSLPGLAGDYEQYF. The CDR3 nucleotides are TGTGCCAGCAGCTTGCCGGGACTAGCGGGGGACTACGAGCAGTACTTC.

V gene TRBV9 combines with J gene TRBJ2-7; TRBD1 matches at 7 bases. Germline trimming cut 4 bases from V and 12 bases from J; bases unmatched to any gene: 13. The CDR3 runs to 13 residues. Germline V gene sequence: CDR1 SGDLS, CDR2 YYNGEE. In DNA form, the CDR3 reads TGTGCCAGCAGCATCCGACAGGGTGGCGGTGTGTACTTC. Its protein product is CASSIRQGGGVYF.